The clone carrying this T cell receptor (beta chain) occurred once. The antigen is undetermined. V was shortened by 0 bases and J by 4 bases, with 13 bases between the two germline ends. The CDR3 contains 15 residues. CDR1 and CDR2 (germline): MGHRA, YSYEKL. TCRdb keeps only in-frame clones here, not all; method: immunoSEQ multiplex PCR. The table records 2 million to 2.5 million clones, around 96% of them present only once. Naivety among CD8 cells was defined by CD45RO negativity and positive CCR7 selection, thereby excluding terminally differentiated effector memory CD45RA+ cells. This entry comes from a study of shared clonotypes between healthy human individuals. Study-level results: Naive subsets generally exceeded memory subsets in estimated richness. It was observed that about 5% of naive CD4 clonotypes were shared across a handful of donors.

The sample consisted of naive CD8+ T cells sorted from blood. This clonotype was obtained from a man in his late teens or twenties in good health. V is TRBV4-1 and J is TRBJ2-7; D unresolved. The CDR3 sequence is CASSQETSMGYEQYF. DNA of the CDR3: TGCGCCAGCAGCCAAGAAACCTCGATGGGATACGAGCAGTACTTC.